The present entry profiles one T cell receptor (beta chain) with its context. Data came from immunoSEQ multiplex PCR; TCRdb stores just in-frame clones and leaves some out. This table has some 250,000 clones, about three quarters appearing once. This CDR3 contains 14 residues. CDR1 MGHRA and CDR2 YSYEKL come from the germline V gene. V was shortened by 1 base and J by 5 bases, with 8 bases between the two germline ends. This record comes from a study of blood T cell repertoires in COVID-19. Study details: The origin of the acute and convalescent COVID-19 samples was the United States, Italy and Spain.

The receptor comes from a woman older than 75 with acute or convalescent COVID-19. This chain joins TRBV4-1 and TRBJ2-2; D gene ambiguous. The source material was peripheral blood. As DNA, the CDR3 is TGCGCCAGCAGCCAAGTTAGAGCAACCGGGGAGCTGTTTTTT. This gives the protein CASSQVRATGELFF.